This T cell receptor (beta chain) derives from a study of blood T cell repertoires in COVID-19. Study background: Acute and convalescent COVID-19 specimens originated in the United States, Italy and Spain.

The CDR3 sequence is 14 residues long. In germline, CDR1 is MNHEY, CDR2 SMNVEV (reference sequence). The V gene lost 5 bases and the J gene lost 0 bases, with 8 bases spanning the gap. Assay used: immunoSEQ multiplex PCR; TCRdb lists only in-frame clones, some missing. The sample has tens of thousands of clones; approximately 91% are singletons. The specimen sequenced was peripheral blood. The rearrangement joins TRBV27 to TRBJ1-3; D unresolved. The receptor's source is a man between 65 and 80 years old with acute or convalescent COVID-19. DNA for the CDR3: TGTGCCAGCAGTCCTCGGAGCTCTGGAAACACCATATATTTT. Translated, it gives CASSPRSSGNTIYF.